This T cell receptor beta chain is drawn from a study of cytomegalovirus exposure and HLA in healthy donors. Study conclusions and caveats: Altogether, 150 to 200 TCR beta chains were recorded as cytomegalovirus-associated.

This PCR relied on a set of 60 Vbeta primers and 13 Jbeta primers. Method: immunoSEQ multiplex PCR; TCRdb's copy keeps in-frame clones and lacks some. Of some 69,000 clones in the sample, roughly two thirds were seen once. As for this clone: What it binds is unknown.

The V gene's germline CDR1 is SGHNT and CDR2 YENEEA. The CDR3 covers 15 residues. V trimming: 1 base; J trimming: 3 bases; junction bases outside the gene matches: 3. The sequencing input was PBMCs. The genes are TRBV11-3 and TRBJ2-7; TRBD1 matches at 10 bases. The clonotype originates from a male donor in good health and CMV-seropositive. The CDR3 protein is CASSLGGTGDYEQYF. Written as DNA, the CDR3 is TGTGCCAGCAGCTTAGGGGGGACAGGGGACTACGAGCAGTACTTC.